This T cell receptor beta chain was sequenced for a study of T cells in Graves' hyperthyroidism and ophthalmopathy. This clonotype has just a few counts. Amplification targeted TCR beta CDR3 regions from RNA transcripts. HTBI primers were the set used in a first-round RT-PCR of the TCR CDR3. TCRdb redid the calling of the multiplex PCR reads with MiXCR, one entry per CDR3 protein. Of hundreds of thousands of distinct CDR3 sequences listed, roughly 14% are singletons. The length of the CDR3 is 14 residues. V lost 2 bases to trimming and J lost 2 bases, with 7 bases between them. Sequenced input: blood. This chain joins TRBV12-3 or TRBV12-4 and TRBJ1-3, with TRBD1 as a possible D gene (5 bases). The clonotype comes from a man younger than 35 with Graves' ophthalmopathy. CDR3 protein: CASSLQGTGNTIYF. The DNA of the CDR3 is TGTGCCAGCAGTTTACAGGGAACTGGAAACACCATATATTTT.